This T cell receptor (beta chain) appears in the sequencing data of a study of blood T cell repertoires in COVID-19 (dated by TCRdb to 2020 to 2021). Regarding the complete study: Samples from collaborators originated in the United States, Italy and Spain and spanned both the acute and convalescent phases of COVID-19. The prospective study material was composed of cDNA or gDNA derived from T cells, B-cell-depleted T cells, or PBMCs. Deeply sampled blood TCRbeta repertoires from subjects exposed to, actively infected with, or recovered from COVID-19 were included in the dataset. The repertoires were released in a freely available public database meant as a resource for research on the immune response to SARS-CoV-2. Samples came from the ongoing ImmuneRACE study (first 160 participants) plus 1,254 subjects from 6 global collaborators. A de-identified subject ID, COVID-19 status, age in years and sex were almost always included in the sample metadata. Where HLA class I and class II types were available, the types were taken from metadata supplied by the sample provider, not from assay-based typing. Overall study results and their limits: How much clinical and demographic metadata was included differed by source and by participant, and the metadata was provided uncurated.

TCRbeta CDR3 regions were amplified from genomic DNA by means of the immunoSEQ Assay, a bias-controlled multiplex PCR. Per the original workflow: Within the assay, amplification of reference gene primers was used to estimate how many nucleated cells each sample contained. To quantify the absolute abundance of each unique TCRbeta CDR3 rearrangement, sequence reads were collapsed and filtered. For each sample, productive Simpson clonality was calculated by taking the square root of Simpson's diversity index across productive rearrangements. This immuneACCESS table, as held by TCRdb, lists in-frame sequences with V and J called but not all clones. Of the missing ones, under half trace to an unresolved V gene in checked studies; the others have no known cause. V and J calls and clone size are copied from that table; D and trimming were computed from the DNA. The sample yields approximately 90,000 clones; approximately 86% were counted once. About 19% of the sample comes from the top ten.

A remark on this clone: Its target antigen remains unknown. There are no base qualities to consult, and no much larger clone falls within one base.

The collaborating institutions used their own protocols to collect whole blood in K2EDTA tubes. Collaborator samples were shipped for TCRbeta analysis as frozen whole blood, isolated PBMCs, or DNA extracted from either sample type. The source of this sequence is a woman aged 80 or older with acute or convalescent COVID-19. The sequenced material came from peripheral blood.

This receptor carries the CDR3 CASSFGGQSYNEQFF. The DNA is TGTGCCAGCAGTTTCGGTGGACAGTCTTACAATGAGCAGTTCTTC. The chain is assembled from TRBV28 and TRBJ2-1; TRBD1 is perhaps the D gene, given 6 matching bases. The germline V gene sets CDR1 to MDHEN and CDR2 to SYDVKM. Including cysteine and phenylalanine, the CDR3 has 15 amino acids. Only CDR3 DNA remains: 45 bases, in frame from the first base. V and J lose 3 bases and 4 bases, and a span of 13 bases separates them.